This TCR beta chain was recorded in a study of blood T cell repertoires in COVID-19. On the study more broadly: Sites in the United States, Italy and Spain provided acute and convalescent COVID-19 samples.

In the authors' workflow: Estimation of nucleated cell counts relied on the amplification of reference gene primers. Using immunoSEQ multiplex PCR, the repertoire was profiled, and TCRdb retains in-frame clones only, with some absent. The D gene and trimming were derived from the DNA, and the V and J assignments and clone size from that table. The sample lists about 320,000 clones, 87% occurring once. This clone was detected only a few times. Germline V gene sequence: CDR1 SEHNR, CDR2 FQNEAQ (reference sequence). The CDR3 consists of 16 residues. Trimming shortened V by 6 bases and J by 4 bases, and 22 bases separated the two germline ends.

The rearrangement joins TRBV7-9 to TRBJ2-7; possibly TRBD1 for D (6 bases). The source is a woman younger than 45 who had recovered from COVID-19. Source material: PBMCs or T cells enriched from blood (not recorded which). CDR3 region: CASSFHRVRGGYEQYF. DNA for the CDR3: TGTGCCAGCAGTTTTCACAGGGTTAGAGGGGGTTACGAGCAGTACTTC.